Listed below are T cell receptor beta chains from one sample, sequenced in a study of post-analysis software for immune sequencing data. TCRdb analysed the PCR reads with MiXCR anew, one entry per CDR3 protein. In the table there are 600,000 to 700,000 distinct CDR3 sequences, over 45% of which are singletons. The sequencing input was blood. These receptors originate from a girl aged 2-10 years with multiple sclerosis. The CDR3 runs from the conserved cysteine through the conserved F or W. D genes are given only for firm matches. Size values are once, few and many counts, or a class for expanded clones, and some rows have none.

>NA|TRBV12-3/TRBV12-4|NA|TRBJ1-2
TGTGCCAGCAGCCGTTCCACTCAGGGAGCTAACTATGGCTACACCTTC
CASSRSTQGANYGYTF
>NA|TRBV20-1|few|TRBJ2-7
TGCAGTGCTAGGGGGCGGAGCTCCTACGAGCAGTACTTC
CSARGRSSYEQYF
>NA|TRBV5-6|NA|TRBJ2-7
TGTGCCAGCAGCTCCGCGGGGCACTACGAGCAGTACTTC
CASSSAGHYEQYF
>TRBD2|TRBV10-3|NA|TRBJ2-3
TGTGCCATCAGTGAGAAGGAAGCGGGAGCAGATACGCAGTATTTT
CAISEKEAGADTQYF
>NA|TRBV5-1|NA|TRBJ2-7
TGCGCCAGCAGCTACGCGACAACGAATGAGCAGTACTTC
CASSYATTNEQYF
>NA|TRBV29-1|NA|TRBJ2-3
TGCAGCGTTGGAGGGACCCCTAGCACAGATACGCAGTATTTT
CSVGGTPSTDTQYF
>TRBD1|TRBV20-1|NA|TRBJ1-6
TGCAGTGCCCACCGACAGGGATCCTATAATTCACCCCTCCACTTT
CSAHRQGSYNSPLHF
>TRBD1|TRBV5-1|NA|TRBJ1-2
TGCGCCAGCAGCTCAACACCTATACAGGGGGCGAGGTATGGCTACACCTTC
CASSSTPIQGARYGYTF
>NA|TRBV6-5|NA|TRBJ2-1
TGTGCCAGCAGTTACAGGGGCAGTGGAATCTACAATGAGCAGTTCTTC
CASSYRGSGIYNEQFF
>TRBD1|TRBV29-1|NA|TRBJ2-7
TGCAGCGTTGAGCTGGCAGGACAGGGGAACCACGAGCAGTACTTC
CSVELAGQGNHEQYF
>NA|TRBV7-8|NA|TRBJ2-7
TGTGCCAGCAGCCAGTGGGGGGGCTGGTACGAGCAGTACTTC
CASSQWGGWYEQYF
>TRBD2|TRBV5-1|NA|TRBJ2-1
TGCGCCAGCGGAATACTAGCGGGAACCTACAATGAGCAGTTCTTC
CASGILAGTYNEQFF
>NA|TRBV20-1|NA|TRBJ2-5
TGCAGTGTTACCTCGGATCAAGAGACCCAGTACTTC
CSVTSDQETQYF
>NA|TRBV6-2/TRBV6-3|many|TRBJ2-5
TGTGCCAGCAGTTACTCGTTAGAGACCCAGTACTTC
CASSYSLETQYF
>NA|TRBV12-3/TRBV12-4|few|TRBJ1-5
TGTGCCAGCAGTTCTGGACAGCCTAATCAGCCCCAGCATTTT
CASSSGQPNQPQHF